What follows is one T cell receptor (beta chain) and its context. The antigen remains unidentified. The sample belongs to a study of graft-versus-host responses after intestinal transplantation. Across the study: Anti-thymocyte globulin served as induction for all recipients, who then took tacrolimus and steroids for two to three years.

This CDR3 comprises 14 residues. Trimming took 6 bases from V and 2 from J, leaving 8 bases between them. Germline lookup yields CDR1 MNHEY and CDR2 SVGAGI. Findings and caveats of the study: Elevated graft-versus-host to host-versus-graft clonal ratios in allografts were recorded for patients with graft-donor T cell macrochimerism. Detected in recipient marrow were GvH clones, some of which were first observed in ileum or blood.

Sequencing was performed with immunoSEQ multiplex PCR; in TCRdb, only in-frame clones are kept and a portion is missing. This table holds fewer than 95,000 clones, about 93% found once. The origin of this receptor is a human donor who received an intestinal transplant. The gene calls are TRBV6-5 and TRBJ1-6; TRBD1 might be the D (5 bases). Sequenced here: unstimulated CD8+ T cells sorted from spleen or lymph node cells, sampled before intestinal transplant. CDR3 amino acids: CASSRGTYNSPLHF. The DNA for the CDR3 is TGTGCCAGCAGCCGGGGGACCTATAATTCACCCCTCCACTTT.